These 26 T cell receptor beta chains came from one sample sequenced in a study of T cell responses to AZD1222 COVID-19 vaccine. Assay: immunoSEQ multiplex PCR; the TCRdb copy retains only in-frame clones and omits some. The table shows roughly 60,000 clones, with around three quarters occurring only once. The sample in question was peripheral blood, obtained 28 days after the second AZD1222 dose. These receptors all stem from an adult who received the AZD1222 COVID-19 vaccine.

The J gene is TRBJ1-6, the V gene TRBV27; D unresolved. CDR1 is MNHEY, CDR2 SMNVEV, per germline (reference sequence). V dropped 2 bases and J dropped 2 bases, with 4 bases sitting between them. The CDR3 extends over 14 amino acids. The CDR3 DNA is TGTGCCAGCAGTTTACTCACCTATAATTCACCCCTCCACTTT. It yields the protein CASSLLTYNSPLHF.

The chain uses TRBV6-5 and TRBJ1-4; 7 bases match TRBD1. The CDR3 spans 14 residues. J gave up 5 bases and V 5 bases, and 5 bases lay outside the gene matches. Germline V gene lookup returns CDR1 MNHEY and CDR2 SVGAGI. The DNA for the CDR3 is TGTGCCAGCAGTAAGGGACAGTCAAATGAAAAACTGTTTTTT. It codes for CASSKGQSNEKLFF.

This clone is a singleton in its sample. The gene calls are TRBV28 and TRBJ1-2; a weak D match, TRBD1 (6 bases). Germline lookup yields CDR1 MDHEN and CDR2 SYDVKM. Trimming removed 5 bases from V and 6 bases from J, with 19 bases in between. The CDR3 has 15 residues. CDR3 nucleotides: TGTGCCAGCAGTCCCCCCACGGTCAGGGGACATGGCTACACCTTC. Translating gives CASSPPTVRGHGYTF.

The chain is built from TRBV19 and TRBJ2-6; no reliable D call. The CDR3 runs 13 residues. V shed 7 bases and J shed 2 bases, with 6 bases lying between them. CDR1 and CDR2 from the germline V gene are LNHDA and SQIVND (reference sequence). The CDR3 is CASKPTGANVLTF. Here the CDR3 DNA reads TGTGCCAGTAAGCCGACTGGGGCCAACGTCCTGACTTTC.

This rearrangement joins TRBV11-2 to TRBJ1-1, with D tentatively TRBD1 (5 bases). The V end was cut by 0 bases, the J end by 10 bases, with 12 bases between. This CDR3 contains 13 residues. The germline CDR1 and CDR2 sequences are SGHAT and FQNNGV. The DNA for the CDR3 is TGTGCCAGCAGCTTAGATTCCCAGGGTCGAGCTTTCTTT. As protein: CASSLDSQGRAFF.

This clone came up once. The chain carries TRBV7-6 and TRBJ1-5; D gene uncertain. This CDR3 is built from 14 residues. Germline V CDR1 and CDR2: SGHVS, FNYEAQ. V lost 1 base and J lost 2, with 6 bases in between. The CDR3 is CASSLGPGNQPQHF. CDR3 DNA sequence: TGTGCCAGCAGCTTAGGGCCAGGCAATCAGCCCCAGCATTTT.

The gene calls are TRBV27 and TRBJ2-7; D is possibly TRBD1 (6 bases). CDR1 and CDR2 (germline): MNHEY, SMNVEV (reference sequence). CDR3 length: 15 residues. The ends were cut back, 4 bases at V and 3 bases at J, with 16 bases in the middle. The DNA of the CDR3 is TGTGCCAGCAGTTGGCTACAGGGTAGGTGCTACGAGCAGTACTTC. Translation gives CASSWLQGRCYEQYF.

This chain uses TRBV7-9 with TRBJ2-1; D possibly corresponds to TRBD1 (6 bases). The CDR3 covers 14 residues. Looked up from germline, CDR1 is SEHNR and CDR2 is FQNEAQ (reference sequence). V lost 2 bases to trimming and J lost 9 bases, with 14 bases between them. CDR3 region: CASSLPSQGSEQFF. The CDR3 bases are TGTGCCAGCAGCTTACCGAGCCAGGGGAGTGAGCAGTTCTTC.

The chain joins TRBV28 to TRBJ2-2, with 11 bases lining up with TRBD2. Germline CDR1 is MDHEN and CDR2 is SYDVKM. There are 16 residues in the CDR3. The V gene end was trimmed by 5 bases and the J gene end by 3 bases; junction bases not matched to a gene: 5. The chain's CDR3 is CASSPETSGDTGELFF. The CDR3 bases are TGTGCCAGCAGTCCCGAGACTAGCGGGGACACCGGGGAGCTGTTTTTT.

This chain links TRBV11-2 with TRBJ1-5; TRBD1 is a possible D gene (6 bases). The CDR3 is made up of 15 amino acids. V lost 3 bases to trimming and J lost 2 bases, with 11 bases between them. In germline, CDR1 is SGHAT, CDR2 FQNNGV. CDR3 protein: CASSFGTLGNQPQHF. The CDR3 nucleotides are TGTGCCAGCAGCTTCGGGACACTGGGCAATCAGCCCCAGCATTTT.

The CDR3 region is CASSLQGQGGYEQYF. The CDR3 nucleotides are TGTGCCAGCAGCCTACAAGGACAGGGCGGCTACGAGCAGTACTTC. V usage is TRBV7-2 and J usage is TRBJ2-7; 8 bases are a match to TRBD1. The CDR3 runs 15 residues. With 5 bases clipped from V and 3 bases from J, the junction kept 9 bases outside the gene matches. CDR1 and CDR2 (germline): SGHTA, FQGNSA.

The chain recombines TRBV4-3 with TRBJ2-5; D gene uncertain. V was trimmed by 0 bases and J by 4 bases, leaving 6 bases between them. From germline, CDR1 is LGHNA and CDR2 YSLEER. The CDR3 contains 13 residues. The CDR3 protein is CASSQDLRETQYF. In nucleotides, the CDR3 is TGCGCCAGCAGCCAAGATCTCAGAGAGACCCAGTACTTC.

Comment on this clone: Different DNA sequences within this sample yield the same CDR3. This chain links TRBV3-1 (or the pseudogene TRBV3-2) with TRBJ2-7, with a weak D call TRBD1 (6 bases). V lost 0 bases to trimming and J lost 3 bases, with 12 bases between them. Germline CDR1 and CDR2: LGHDT and YNNKEL (reference sequence). CDR3 length: 15 amino acids. CDR3 in amino acids: CASSQDGGFLYEQYF. The CDR3, as DNA: TGTGCCAGCAGCCAAGATGGGGGCTTTCTCTACGAGCAGTACTTC.

Only one count was recorded for this clone. The genes are TRBV5-4 and TRBJ1-6; D unclear. Germline V gene sequence: CDR1 SGHNT, CDR2 YYREEE (reference sequence). Trimming pared 0 bases from V and 8 bases from J, leaving 6 bases between. The CDR3 extends over 13 amino acids. CDR3 sequence: CASSLGQDSPLHF. The DNA for the CDR3 is TGTGCCAGCAGCTTGGGGCAGGATTCACCCCTCCACTTT.

This chain links TRBV20-1 with TRBJ2-7; D is unresolved. CDR1 and CDR2 (germline): DFQATT, SNEGSKA (reference sequence). CDR3 size: 14 residues. Trimming took 3 bases from V and 4 from J, leaving 16 bases between them. The CDR3 spells CSASRGYAEYEQYF. The DNA of the CDR3 is TGCAGTGCTAGTCGTGGTTACGCCGAGTACGAGCAGTACTTC.

The rearrangement links TRBV6-5 to TRBJ2-2, with 7 nucleotides matching TRBD1. Germline lookup yields CDR1 MNHEY and CDR2 SVGAGI. V was clipped by 8 bases and J by 3 bases; unmatched bases: 9. This CDR3 is built from 15 residues. The CDR3 sequence is CASRPGQTYTGELFF. For the CDR3, the DNA is TGTGCCAGCCGACCGGGACAGACCTACACCGGGGAGCTGTTTTTT.

The genes are TRBV30 and TRBJ2-3, with D perhaps TRBD2 (5 bases). Germline V CDR1 and CDR2: GTSNPN, SVGIG (reference sequence). The CDR3 spans 13 residues. V gave up 0 bases and J gave up 3 bases, with 7 bases separating them. The CDR3: CAWSVGETDTQYF. The CDR3 DNA reads TGTGCCTGGAGTGTGGGAGAGACAGATACGCAGTATTTT.

The chain employs TRBV28 and TRBJ1-4, with D perhaps TRBD1 (6 bases). V gave up 2 bases and J gave up 5 bases, with 18 bases separating them. CDR3 length: 17 amino acids. Germline V gene data show CDR1 as MDHEN and CDR2 as SYDVKM. CDR3 sequence: CASSLAGVGARNEKLFF. CDR3 DNA sequence: TGTGCCAGCAGTTTAGCCGGGGTGGGGGCAAGAAATGAAAAACTGTTTTTT.

The CDR3 DNA is TGTGCCAGTAGTATCGCGATCAGGGGCACCCAGCATTTT. Its translation: CASSIAIRGTQHF. This sequence joins TRBV19 and TRBJ1-5; perhaps TRBD1 as D (6 bases). CDR1 is LNHDA and CDR2 is SQIVND in the germline V gene (reference sequence). The CDR3 extends over 13 amino acids. V lost 3 bases and J 11 bases, leaving 14 bases between the germline ends.

The chain carries TRBV3-1 (or the pseudogene TRBV3-2) and TRBJ1-2; the D gene is possibly TRBD1 (5 bases). This CDR3 has 15 residues. Trimming cost V 0 bases and J 8 bases, with 16 bases left between them. CDR1 is LGHDT, CDR2 YNNKEL, per germline (reference sequence). DNA of the CDR3: TGTGCCAGCAGCCAAGATCGGTCGCAGGGCCACGGCTACACCTTC. This codes for CASSQDRSQGHGYTF.

The chain carries TRBV14 and TRBJ2-1, with 7 bases fitting TRBD2. Trimming took 0 bases from V and 4 from J; bases not matched to a gene: 12. Germline V gene data show CDR1 as SGHDN and CDR2 as FVKESK. The CDR3 sequence is 18 residues long. CDR3 loop: CASSQEYALGRGYNEQFF. CDR3 bases: TGTGCCAGCAGCCAAGAATATGCCTTGGGGCGGGGGTACAATGAGCAGTTCTTC.

The chain joins TRBV5-1 to TRBJ1-3; possibly TRBD1 for D (5 bases). CDR1 SGHRS and CDR2 YFSETQ come from the germline V gene. V lost 6 bases and J lost 2, with 12 bases in between. The CDR3 has 14 residues. The CDR3 loop is CASTPGAAGNTIYF. CDR3 bases: TGCGCCAGCACCCCCGGGGCGGCTGGAAACACCATATATTTT.

The rearrangement joins TRBV3-1 (or the pseudogene TRBV3-2) to TRBJ1-1; D gene unclear. Germline assignment: CDR1 LGHDT and CDR2 YNNKEL (reference sequence). The CDR3 covers 14 residues. Deletions cut 2 bases from V and 4 bases from J, with 11 bases between. CDR3 nucleotides: TGTGCCAGCAGCCAAAGACGGGAGTCCACTGAAGCTTTCTTT. Protein product: CASSQRRESTEAFF.

This chain joins TRBV11-2 and TRBJ2-3; tentatively, D is TRBD2 (5 bases). Germline values: CDR1 SGHAT, CDR2 FQNNGV. Trimming left V 1 base short and J 4 bases short, with 9 bases between. The CDR3 totals 14 residues. CDR3 DNA sequence: TGTGCCAGCAGCTTAGGTCTAGCCGCAGATACGCAGTATTTT. This sequence encodes CASSLGLAADTQYF.

V and J are TRBV11-2 and TRBJ2-7; D could derive from TRBD1 or TRBD2 (5 bases each). V lost 0 bases and J 2 bases, leaving 14 bases between the germline ends. The V gene's germline CDR1 is SGHAT and CDR2 FQNNGV. There are 16 residues in the CDR3. CDR3 nucleotide sequence: TGTGCCAGCAGCTTAGAGTGGGGGTCTAACCCCTACGAGCAGTACTTC. Translating it yields CASSLEWGSNPYEQYF. The variable domain in full, completed from reference TRBV11-2 and TRBJ2-7, reads EAGVAQSPRYKIIEKRQSVAFWCNPISGHATLYWYQQILGQGPKLLIQFQNNGVVDDSQLPKDRFSAERLKGVDSTLKIQPAKLEDSAVYLCASSLEWGSNPYEQYFGPGTRLTVT.

The V and J genes are TRBV5-8 and TRBJ2-3; 7 positions match TRBD2. Germline V gene lookup returns CDR1 SGHTS and CDR2 YDEGEE. The CDR3 length is 18 residues. Trimming took 3 bases from V and 2 from J; bases not matched to a gene: 15. The CDR3 DNA reads as TGTGCCAGCAGCTGGGGGGGGTACCTTCGCACTTACACAGATACGCAGTATTTT. Translation gives CASSWGGYLRTYTDTQYF.